A single sample is the source of the 29 T cell receptor beta chains below, sequenced in a study of CD8+ T cells in alopecia areata. cDNA prepared by RNA extraction and subsequent reverse transcription served as the template for sequencing. Here immunoSEQ multiplex PCR was the method, and the copy in TCRdb shows in-frame clones only, minus some. Here the sample spans 110,000 to 150,000 clones, about half being singletons. The sequenced sample was CD4+ T cells sorted from blood, obtained at week 0. The receptors derive from a human donor with alopecia areata.

This clone came up a few times. The chain couples TRBV15 to TRBJ2-7; D remains unclear. V lost 0 bases and J 0 bases, leaving 15 bases between the germline ends. This CDR3 region has 17 residues. Per germline, CDR1 LNHNV and CDR2 YYDKDF (reference sequence). The CDR3 DNA is TGTGCCACCAGCAGAGATTACAGTCGAACACACTCCTACGAGCAGTACTTC. This sequence encodes CATSRDYSRTHSYEQYF.

The chain couples TRBV29-1 to TRBJ2-2, with D tentatively TRBD2 (5 bases). The CDR3 has 14 residues. Germline lookup yields CDR1 SQVTM and CDR2 ANQGSEA. The ends were cut back, 3 bases at V and 7 bases at J, with 15 bases in the middle. CDR3 sequence: CSVEAYSAGGELFF. CDR3 nucleotide sequence: TGCAGCGTTGAGGCGTATAGCGCGGGCGGGGAGCTGTTTTTT.

There are a few counts of this clone. The chain recombines TRBV25-1 with TRBJ2-7, with 7 nucleotides matching TRBD1. Germline loops: CDR1 MGHDK, CDR2 SYGVNS. The CDR3 spans 15 residues. The junction had 14 bases not matched to a gene; V was cut back by 6 bases and J by 6 bases. The CDR3 is CASRRTGVLGSEQYF. CDR3 nucleotide sequence: TGTGCCAGCAGACGAACAGGGGTATTAGGATCCGAGCAGTACTTC.

The CDR3 DNA sequence: TGTGCCAGCAGACAGCGGGGAGAGACCCAGTACTTC. Its translation: CASRQRGETQYF. The chain carries TRBV25-1 and TRBJ2-5; 7 bases are a match to TRBD2. V shed 6 bases and J 4 bases; nucleotides not matched to a gene: 2. This CDR3 has 12 amino acids. CDR1 is MGHDK and CDR2 is SYGVNS in the germline V gene.

V usage is TRBV4-1 and J usage is TRBJ1-2; the D gene is possibly TRBD1 (6 bases). The germline V gene encodes CDR1 MGHRA and CDR2 YSYEKL. V was trimmed by 0 bases and J by 8 bases, leaving 13 bases between them. The CDR3 is 14 residues long. The CDR3 loop reads CASSQDRGLRGYTF. The CDR3, as DNA: TGCGCCAGCAGCCAAGATAGGGGGTTACGAGGCTACACCTTC.

This clone came up a few times. The genes are TRBV28 and TRBJ2-5; TRBD2 matches at 7 bases. V shed 3 bases and J 2 bases; nucleotides not matched to a gene: 6. Per the germline V gene, CDR1 is MDHEN and CDR2 is SYDVKM. CDR3 length: 15 residues. The CDR3 DNA follows: TGTGCCAGCAGTTTCGGGGCGGGAGAACAAGAGACCCAGTACTTC. Translated: CASSFGAGEQETQYF.

This clone has more than one count but fewer than ten. The chain is built from TRBV29-1 and TRBJ1-1; D is uncertain. V was pared by 1 base and J by 1 base, with 4 bases between. This CDR3 has 12 residues. The germline V gene encodes CDR1 SQVTM and CDR2 ANQGSEA. The chain's CDR3 is CSVEGGNTEAFF. The CDR3 DNA reads as TGCAGCGTTGAAGGGGGGAACACTGAAGCTTTCTTT.

The V and J genes are TRBV7-2 and TRBJ1-5, with D possibly being TRBD1 (6 bases). The length of the CDR3 is 15 residues. V was shortened by 1 base and J by 7 bases, with 14 bases between the two germline ends. Looked up from germline, CDR1 is SGHTA and CDR2 is FQGNSA. The CDR3 region is CASSLGEGTRQPQHF. In DNA, the CDR3 is TGTGCCAGCAGCTTAGGGGAAGGGACACGACAGCCCCAGCATTTT.

The chain joins TRBV25-1 to TRBJ1-4; D is undetermined. CDR1 and CDR2 from the germline V gene are MGHDK and SYGVNS. The V and J ends lost 0 bases and 8 bases respectively, with 13 bases between them. The CDR3 extends over 15 amino acids. CDR3 amino acids: CASSEYEGGPEKLFF. The CDR3 DNA sequence: TGTGCCAGCAGTGAATATGAAGGTGGGCCGGAAAAACTGTTTTTT. The full variable domain, rest sourced from reference TRBV25-1 and TRBJ1-4, is EADIYQTPRYLVIGTGKKITLECSQTMGHDKMYWYQQDPGMELHLIHYSYGVNSTEKGDLSSESTVSRIRTEHFPLTLESARPSHTSQYLCASSEYEGGPEKLFFGSGTQLSVL.

This clone was seen a handful of times. V gene TRBV7-2 combines with J gene TRBJ1-5; D ambiguous. Looked up from germline, CDR1 is SGHTA and CDR2 is FQGNSA. There are 15 residues in the CDR3. V shed 0 bases and J shed 6 bases, with 12 bases lying between them. The CDR3 DNA is TGTGCCAGCAGCTTAGCGAGCGATGGTGGTCAGCCCCAGCATTTT. Translating gives CASSLASDGGQPQHF.

Points on this clone: Other DNA sequences within the sample encode an identical CDR3. The rearrangement uses TRBV29-1 and TRBJ2-3; D is unresolved. The CDR3 extends over 11 amino acids. V was cut by 3 bases and J by 6 bases, with 7 bases left in between. In germline, CDR1 is SQVTM, CDR2 ANQGSEA. The chain's CDR3 is CSVDLLDTQYF. CDR3 DNA: TGCAGCGTTGATCTGCTGGATACGCAGTATTTT.

The genes are TRBV5-1 and TRBJ1-5, with a weak D call TRBD1 (5 bases). The CDR3 covers 15 residues. The germline V and J ends were trimmed by 4 bases and 1 base, with 12 bases remaining between them. Germline assignment: CDR1 SGHRS and CDR2 YFSETQ. Here the CDR3 DNA reads TGCGCCAGCAGCCGGGGGGACGGCAGCAATCAGCCCCAGCATTTT. Translating it yields CASSRGDGSNQPQHF.

As regards this clone: Other DNA sequences in this sample translate to the same CDR3. This chain uses TRBV30 with TRBJ1-1, with no clear D. The V end was cut by 1 base, the J end by 0 bases, with 6 bases between. The CDR3 has 13 amino acids. Germline V gene sequence: CDR1 GTSNPN, CDR2 SVGIG (reference sequence). CDR3 nucleotide sequence: TGTGCCTGGAGTGCCCTAATGAACACTGAAGCTTTCTTT. It specifies CAWSALMNTEAFF.

This clone was observed a few times. The chain couples TRBV30 to TRBJ2-5; D not certain. This CDR3 has 12 amino acids. V was trimmed by 1 base and J by 1 base, leaving 4 bases between them. Germline V gene lookup returns CDR1 GTSNPN and CDR2 SVGIG (reference sequence). In DNA form, the CDR3 reads TGTGCCTGGAGTGAGACCCAAGAGACCCAGTACTTC. This codes for CAWSETQETQYF. Drawing the rest from reference TRBV30 and TRBJ2-5, the complete variable domain is SQTIHQWPATLVQPVGSPLSLECTVEGTSNPNLYWYRQAAGRGLQLLFYSVGIGQISSEVPQNLSASRPQDRQFILSSKKLLLSDSGFYLCAWSETQETQYFGPGTRLLVL.

This clone has more than one count but fewer than ten. The CDR3 loop is CASSQGFWSEQYF. The CDR3 region has the DNA TGTGCCAGCAGCCAAGGATTCTGGTCCGAGCAGTACTTC. The V gene is TRBV14, the J gene TRBJ2-7, with unresolved D. The CDR3 runs to 13 residues. Germline V gene sequence: CDR1 SGHDN, CDR2 FVKESK. Trimming removed 1 base at V and 6 bases at J, with 10 bases between. Full variable domain (remainder filled in from reference TRBV14 and TRBJ2-7): EAGVTQFPSHSVIEKGQTVTLRCDPISGHDNLYWYRRVMGKEIKFLLHFVKESKQDESGMPNNRFLAERTGGTYSTLKVQPAELEDSGVYFCASSQGFWSEQYFGPGTRLTVT.

The V gene is TRBV29-1, the J gene TRBJ1-5; TRBD1 aligns across 9 bases. The CDR3 is made up of 14 amino acids. The V gene's germline CDR1 is SQVTM and CDR2 ANQGSEA. V lost 4 bases, J lost 5 bases, and 6 bases stayed unmatched. CDR3 nucleotide sequence: TGCAGCGTTGGGCTGGGACAGGGTGATCAGCCCCAGCATTTT. This codes for CSVGLGQGDQPQHF.

The chain carries TRBV5-1 and TRBJ2-1; 12 bases fit TRBD2. J was trimmed by 9 bases and V by 3 bases; bases with no gene match: 7. Germline V gene sequence: CDR1 SGHRS, CDR2 YFSETQ. This CDR3 has 15 amino acids. The CDR3 here is CASSSLAGGPSEQFF. DNA of the CDR3: TGCGCCAGCAGCTCCCTAGCGGGAGGGCCGAGTGAGCAGTTCTTC.

This clone was picked up one time. This CDR3 reads CASSLLPGPLWEQYF. In DNA, the CDR3 is TGCGCCAGCAGCTTATTACCGGGACCCCTTTGGGAGCAGTACTTC. This rearrangement joins TRBV10-1 to TRBJ2-7, with D perhaps TRBD1 or TRBD2 (5 bases each). CDR1 is WNHNN, CDR2 SYGVQD, per germline (reference sequence). V was trimmed by 6 bases and J by 7 bases, leaving 22 bases between them. This CDR3 spans 15 amino acids.

The rearrangement links TRBV25-1 to TRBJ1-4; a possible D gene is TRBD1 (6 bases). V lost 6 bases to trimming and J lost 10 bases, with 15 bases between them. Per germline, CDR1 MGHDK and CDR2 SYGVNS. The CDR3 has 13 amino acids. CDR3 nucleotides: TGTGCCAGCAGGGGGGCTAATGACGGAAAACTGTTTTTT. It encodes CASRGANDGKLFF.

CDR3 coding DNA: TGCGCCAGCAGCTTAGGGGGAAACTCTGGGGCCAACGTCCTGACTTTC. Translation gives CASSLGGNSGANVLTF. The chain employs TRBV5-1 and TRBJ2-6; weak D call: TRBD1 (6 bases). There are 16 residues in the CDR3. V dropped 2 bases and J dropped 0 bases, with 9 bases sitting between them. The germline gives CDR1 SGHRS, CDR2 YFSETQ.

The CDR3 DNA sequence: TGTGCCAGCAGCTTGAGGAGGGGCGTTAACACTGAAGCTTTCTTT. As protein: CASSLRRGVNTEAFF. The chain employs TRBV5-6 and TRBJ1-1; possibly TRBD1 for D (5 bases). Trimming cost V 1 base and J 2 bases, with 12 bases left between them. Germline CDR1 is SGHDT and CDR2 is YYEEEE. This CDR3 is 15 amino acids long.

This rearrangement joins TRBV25-1 to TRBJ2-7; 9 bases map to TRBD1. The trim removed 6 bases at V and 3 bases at J, leaving 6 bases unmatched. The CDR3 consists of 14 residues. The germline CDR1 and CDR2 sequences are MGHDK and SYGVNS. CDR3 in DNA: TGTGCCAGCAGGGACGGGGGACAGGGCTACGAGCAGTACTTC. Its protein product is CASRDGGQGYEQYF.

The CDR3 loop reads CATSRAAGYEQYF. The CDR3 coding sequence is TGTGCCACCAGCAGAGCAGCGGGGTACGAGCAGTACTTC. The gene calls are TRBV15 and TRBJ2-7; TRBD2 matches at 7 bases. Germline CDR1 and CDR2: LNHNV and YYDKDF (reference sequence). CDR3 size: 13 residues. The V segment lost 1 base and the J segment 4 bases; nucleotides outside the gene matches: 1.

The chain has TRBV28 and TRBJ2-6; D remains ambiguous. The CDR3 runs to 16 residues. Germline V CDR1 and CDR2: MDHEN, SYDVKM. V dropped 5 bases and J dropped 3 bases, with 14 bases sitting between them. The CDR3 sequence: CASSPPGRGGANVLTF. CDR3 nucleotides: TGTGCCAGCAGTCCCCCGGGTAGAGGTGGGGCCAACGTCCTGACTTTC.

This clone was observed a handful of times. The genes are TRBV7-3 and TRBJ1-2; 7 positions agree with TRBD1. The CDR3 contains 13 residues. The V gene's germline CDR1 is SGHTA and CDR2 FQGTGA. After removal of 8 bases from V and 6 bases from J, the junction contained 9 bases not matched to a gene. CDR3 DNA: TGTGCCAGCCGGGTCCCTCAGGGGGATGGCTACACCTTC. It encodes CASRVPQGDGYTF. The full variable domain, in which reference TRBV7-3 and TRBJ1-2 provide the parts outside the CDR3, is GAGVSQTPSNKVTEKGKYVELRCDPISGHTALYWYRQSLGQGPEFLIYFQGTGAADDSGLPNDRFFAVRPEGSVSTLKIQRTERGDSAVYLCASRVPQGDGYTFGSGTRLTVV.

This clone was seen only a few times. The J gene is TRBJ1-2, the V gene TRBV6-6; D gene uncertain. V was clipped by 8 bases and J by 8 bases, with 3 bases between them. The CDR3 loop spans 8 amino acids. CDR1 MNHNY and CDR2 SVGAGI come from the germline V gene (reference sequence). The CDR3: CASGGYTF. CDR3 sequence (DNA): TGTGCCAGCGGCGGCTACACCTTC.

This chain joins TRBV30 and TRBJ2-1, with TRBD2 matching over 8 bases. V lost 2 bases and J lost 6; bases outside the gene matches: 15. In germline, CDR1 is GTSNPN, CDR2 SVGIG (reference sequence). CDR3 size: 17 residues. In DNA, the CDR3 is TGTGCCTGGAGTCCCTCCCACGGAGCGGGAGTTAGCAATGAGCAGTTCTTC. Amino acid sequence: CAWSPSHGAGVSNEQFF.

The chain has TRBV7-9 and TRBJ2-3, with 9 nucleotides matching TRBD2. CDR3 length: 14 amino acids. The trim removed 7 bases at V and 2 bases at J, leaving 4 bases unmatched. In germline, CDR1 is SEHNR, CDR2 FQNEAQ (reference sequence). CDR3 sequence: CASMRLAATDTQYF. Here the CDR3 DNA reads TGTGCCAGCATGCGACTAGCGGCCACAGATACGCAGTATTTT.

The chain is built from TRBV5-8 and TRBJ2-1; D might be TRBD1 (5 bases). From germline, CDR1 is SGHTS and CDR2 YDEGEE. The ends were cut back, 0 bases at V and 10 bases at J, with 14 bases in the middle. This CDR3 is built from 14 residues. Written as DNA, the CDR3 is TGTGCCAGCAGCTTGGTAGGACAAGCGAACGAGCAGTTCTTC. Protein product: CASSLVGQANEQFF. The variable domain in full, with the rest retrieved from reference TRBV5-8 and TRBJ2-1, is EAGVTQSPTHLIKTRGQQATLRCSPISGHTSVYWYQQALGLGLQFLLWYDEGEERNRGNFPPRFSGRQFPNYSSELNVNALELEDSALYLCASSLVGQANEQFFGPGTRLTVL.